This T cell receptor (beta chain) was sequenced during a study of Ad26.COV2.S vaccination and SARS-CoV-2 variants. This clone qualifies as medium-sized. Germline V gives CDR1 LNHDA, CDR2 SQIVND (reference sequence). Trimming took 8 bases from V and 4 from J, leaving 5 bases between them. There are 10 residues in the CDR3. TCRdb's table, derived via immunoSEQ multiplex PCR, lists solely in-frame clones and lacks some. Of 350,000 to 400,000 clones in the sample, over 75% were seen once. Treatment given: about 20 received Ad26.COV2.S at low or high dose, single or two shots; about 5 received placebo; per-sample allocation not given. Each sample was drawn 63 days after the first injection (of vaccine or placebo). This Boston cohort included adults aged 18-55 years.

This chain links TRBV19 with TRBJ1-2, with D uncertain. The receptor was isolated from a person aged 18-60 years who received the Ad26.COV2.S COVID-19 vaccine or a placebo. Sequencing was performed on peripheral blood, taken in a trial of Ad26.COV2.S vaccine versus placebo. The CDR3 sequence: CASEGYGYTF. The CDR3 bases are TGTGCCAGTGAGGGCTATGGCTACACCTTC.